Detailed here is one TCR beta chain. No antigen is known for it. Looked up from germline, CDR1 is SNHLY and CDR2 is FYNNEI. Unmatched junction bases numbered 6, after V lost 7 bases and J lost 4 bases. The CDR3 runs to 13 residues. PCR involved 60 Vbeta and 13 Jbeta primers. Assay: immunoSEQ multiplex PCR; the TCRdb copy retains only in-frame clones and omits some. The sample holds 140,000 to 150,000 clones; 60% to 80% are singletons and the top ten take about 6.7%. The sample originates from a study of cytomegalovirus exposure and HLA in healthy donors. Study-wide results and limits: More clonal expansion characterized HLA-associated TCR beta chains than equally common others in a later analysis. A likely sequencing artifact accounted for one observed cluster of highly shared sequence variants. Rare sequences made up most TCRs, while some public TCRs were found in many donors. With later analysis, a missense DCLRE1C variant became linked to TCR beta V- and J-gene trimming.

The receptor was derived from a woman in her thirties or forties in good health and CMV-seropositive. The material sequenced was PBMCs. V and J are TRBV2 and TRBJ1-2; TRBD1 agrees at 7 bases. The CDR3 reads CASKTGLGYGYTF. The CDR3 bases are TGTGCCAGCAAGACAGGGTTGGGCTATGGCTACACCTTC.